Below, one T cell receptor (beta chain) is given with its context. Its specificity is unknown. Compared with germline, one end of the junction differs, possibly owing to a read error. The same CDR3 is also encoded by other DNA sequences in this sample. This cohort consisted of healthy bone marrow donors. The sample originates from a study of cytomegalovirus exposure and HLA in healthy donors. Study context: Assignment to the Caucasian-associated ancestry cluster applied to around 76% of the approximately 400 genotyped donors. Whole-study results and caveats: In an earlier analysis, productive rearrangement rates for most beta V segments clustered near 87% or 30%. The study designated 150 to 200 TCR beta chains cytomegalovirus-associated.

This CDR3 is built from 12 residues. Germline loops: CDR1 SGHTA, CDR2 FQGNSA. This PCR relied on a set of 60 Vbeta primers and 13 Jbeta primers. TCRdb keeps only in-frame clones here, not all; method: immunoSEQ multiplex PCR. This sample has some 65,000 clones; less than 65% occur once, and the top ten carry around 3%. The TCR sequence derives from a man aged 30 to 39 in good health and CMV-seronegative. The rearrangement links TRBV7-2 to TRBJ2-2; D possibly corresponds to TRBD2 (6 bases). Source material: PBMCs. CDR3 in amino acids: CASRRDSGELFF. As DNA, the CDR3 is TGCGCCAGCAGGCGGGACTCCGGGGAGCTGTTTTTT.